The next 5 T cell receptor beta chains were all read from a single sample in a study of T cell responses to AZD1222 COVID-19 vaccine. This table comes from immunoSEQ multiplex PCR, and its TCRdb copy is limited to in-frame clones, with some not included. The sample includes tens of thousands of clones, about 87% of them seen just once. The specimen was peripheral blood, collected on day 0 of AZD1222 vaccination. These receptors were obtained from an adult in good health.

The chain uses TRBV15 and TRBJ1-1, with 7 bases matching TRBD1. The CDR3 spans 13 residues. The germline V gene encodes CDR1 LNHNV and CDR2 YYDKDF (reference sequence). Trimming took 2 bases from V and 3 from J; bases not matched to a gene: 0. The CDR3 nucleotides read TGTGCCACCAGCAGAACAGGGGACACTGAAGCTTTCTTT. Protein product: CATSRTGDTEAFF.

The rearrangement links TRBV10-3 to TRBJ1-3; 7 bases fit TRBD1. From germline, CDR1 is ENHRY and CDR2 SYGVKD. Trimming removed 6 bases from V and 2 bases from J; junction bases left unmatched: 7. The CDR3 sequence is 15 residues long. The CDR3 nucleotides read TGTGCCATCAGCGGGGGGACAGTTGCTGGAAACACCATATATTTT. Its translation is CAISGGTVAGNTIYF.

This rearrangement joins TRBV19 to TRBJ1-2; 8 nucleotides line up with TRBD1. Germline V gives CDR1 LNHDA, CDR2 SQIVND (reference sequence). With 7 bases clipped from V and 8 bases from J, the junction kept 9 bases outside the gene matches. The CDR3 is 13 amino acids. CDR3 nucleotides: TGTGCCAGTATCCCTGACAGGGGTGACGGCTACACCTTC. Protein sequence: CASIPDRGDGYTF. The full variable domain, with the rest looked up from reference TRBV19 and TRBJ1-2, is DGGITQSPKYLFRKEGQNVTLSCEQNLNHDAMYWYRQDPGQGLRLIYYSQIVNDFQKGDIAEGYSVSREKKESFPLTVTSAQKNPTAFYLCASIPDRGDGYTFGSGTRLTVV.

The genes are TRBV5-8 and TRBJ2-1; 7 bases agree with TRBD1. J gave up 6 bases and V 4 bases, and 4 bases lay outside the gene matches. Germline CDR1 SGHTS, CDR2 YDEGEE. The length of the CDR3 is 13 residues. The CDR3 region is CASSPSGGNEQFF. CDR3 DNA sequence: TGTGCCAGCAGCCCGTCAGGGGGCAATGAGCAGTTCTTC.

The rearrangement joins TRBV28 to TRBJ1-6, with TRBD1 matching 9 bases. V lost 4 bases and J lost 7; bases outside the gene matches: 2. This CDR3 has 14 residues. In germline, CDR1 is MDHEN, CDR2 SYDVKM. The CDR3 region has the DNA TGTGCCAGCAGTTCAGGACAGGGGAATTCACCCCTCCACTTT. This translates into CASSSGQGNSPLHF.